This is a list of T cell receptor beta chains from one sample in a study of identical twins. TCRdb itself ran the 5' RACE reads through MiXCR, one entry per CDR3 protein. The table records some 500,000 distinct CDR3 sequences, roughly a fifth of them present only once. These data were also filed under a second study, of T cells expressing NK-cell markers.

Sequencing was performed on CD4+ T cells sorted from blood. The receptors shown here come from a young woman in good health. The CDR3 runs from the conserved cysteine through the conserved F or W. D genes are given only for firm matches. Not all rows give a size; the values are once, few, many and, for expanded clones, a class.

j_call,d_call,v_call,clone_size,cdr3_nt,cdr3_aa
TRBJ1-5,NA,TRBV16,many,TGTGCCAGCAGCCGAGGACGGCTCAATCAGCCCCAGCATTTT,CASSRGRLNQPQHF
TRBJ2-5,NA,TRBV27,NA,TGTGCCAGCGCTATCCAGGGAAAAGAGACCCAGTACTTC,CASAIQGKETQYF
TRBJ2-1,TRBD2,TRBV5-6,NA,TGTGCCAGCAGCTTGGGGGCGGGAGCAGGATACAATCAGCAGTTCTTC,CASSLGAGAGYNQQFF
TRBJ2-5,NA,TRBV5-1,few,TGCGCCAGCAGCTTGGTTGGGTACCAAGAGACCCAGTACTTC,CASSLVGYQETQYF
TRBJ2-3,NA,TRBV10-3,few,TGTGCCATCAGTGAAGGGGGAGATACGCAGTATTTT,CAISEGGDTQYF
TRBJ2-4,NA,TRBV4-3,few,TGCGCCAGCAGCCAGGGACGGTTTTCCCCCCAAAACATTCAGTACTTC,CASSQGRFSPQNIQYF
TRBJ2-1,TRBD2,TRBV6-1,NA,TGTGCCAGCAGCCCTAGCGGGCCCCTCGGTGAGCAGTTCTTC,CASSPSGPLGEQFF
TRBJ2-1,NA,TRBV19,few,TGTGCCAGTAATTCCCCCGGTCTCACGGGGAATGAGCAGTTCTTC,CASNSPGLTGNEQFF
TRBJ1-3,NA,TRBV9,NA,TGTGCCAGCAGCGTAGGCCACGGTAGAAACACCATATATTTT,CASSVGHGRNTIYF
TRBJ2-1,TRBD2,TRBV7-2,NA,TGTGCCAGCAGCAGGAAAGCGGGAGTCAATGAGCAGTTCTTC,CASSRKAGVNEQFF
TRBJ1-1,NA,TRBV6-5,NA,TGTGCCAGCAGTTACGGGTCGAACACTGAAGCTTTCTTT,CASSYGSNTEAFF
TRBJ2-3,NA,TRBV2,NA,TGTGCCAGCGGCCTCTTCCCCACAGATACGCAGTATTTT,CASGLFPTDTQYF
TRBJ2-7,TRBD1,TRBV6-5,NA,TGTGCCAGCAGTTACTCATGGACAGGGGGCGGCGACGAGCAGTACTTC,CASSYSWTGGGDEQYF
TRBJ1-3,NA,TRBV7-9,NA,TGTGCCAGCAGCTTTTCCGAGGGTTCTGGAAACACCATATATTTT,CASSFSEGSGNTIYF
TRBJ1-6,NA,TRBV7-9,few,TGTGCCAGCAGCTCGAAACAGGGCCTGAATTCACCCCTCCACTTT,CASSSKQGLNSPLHF
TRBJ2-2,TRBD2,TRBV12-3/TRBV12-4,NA,TGTGCCAGCAGCCCACTAGCGGTCCTGAACACCGGGGAGCTGTTTTTT,CASSPLAVLNTGELFF
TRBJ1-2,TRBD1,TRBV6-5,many,TGTGCCAGCAGTTACACGTGGGACAGACGCTATGGCTACACCTTC,CASSYTWDRRYGYTF
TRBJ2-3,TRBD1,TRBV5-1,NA,TGCGCCAGCCGCCGGGACAGGGAGACAGATACGCAGTATTTT,CASRRDRETDTQYF
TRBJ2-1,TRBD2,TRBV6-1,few,TGTGCCAGCAGTGCCGCCGGGACTAGCGGGAGTAGGTCCTACAATGAGCAGTTCTTC,CASSAAGTSGSRSYNEQFF
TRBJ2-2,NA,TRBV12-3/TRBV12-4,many,TGTGCCAGCAGTTTACGGGAGGGGGCGGGAACCGGGGAGCTGTTTTTT,CASSLREGAGTGELFF
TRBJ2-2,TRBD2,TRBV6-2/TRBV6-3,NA,TGTGCCAGCAGTCGGACTAGCGGGAGGGCCCATGGCGGGGAGCTGTTTTTT,CASSRTSGRAHGGELFF
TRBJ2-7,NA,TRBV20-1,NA,TGCAGTGCTAGCGGGGGGCTTTACTACGAGCAGTACTTC,CSASGGLYYEQYF
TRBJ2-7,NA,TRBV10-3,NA,TGTGCCATCAGTAGCCGGGACAATGGCGAGCAGTACTTC,CAISSRDNGEQYF
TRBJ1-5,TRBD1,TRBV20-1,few,TGCAGTGCTCGACAGGGTTTCGGCAATCAGCCCCAGCATTTT,CSARQGFGNQPQHF
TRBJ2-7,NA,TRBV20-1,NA,TGCAGTGCTAGAAGCAAGATCTACGAGCAGTACTTC,CSARSKIYEQYF
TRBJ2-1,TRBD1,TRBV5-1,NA,TGCGCCAGCAGCTCCCAGGGGGCAGGGGGGTACAATGAGCAGTTCTTC,CASSSQGAGGYNEQFF
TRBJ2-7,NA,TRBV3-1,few,TGTGCCAGCACCCGACAGGGAGGCTACGAGCAGTACTTC,CASTRQGGYEQYF
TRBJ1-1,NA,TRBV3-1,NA,TGTGCCAGCAGCCAAGTGGCGGGGAACACTGAAGCTTTCTTT,CASSQVAGNTEAFF
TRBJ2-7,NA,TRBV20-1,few,TGCAGTGCTGTCCGGGACCTTAAAGAGGAGCAGTACTTC,CSAVRDLKEEQYF
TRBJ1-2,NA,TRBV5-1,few,TGCGCCAGCAGCCGGGAGTATACGGGGGACTATGGCTACACCTTC,CASSREYTGDYGYTF
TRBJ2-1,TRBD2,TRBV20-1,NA,TGCAGTGCTAGGTCTAGCGGGAGGAAGAAAGAGCAGTTCTTC,CSARSSGRKKEQFF
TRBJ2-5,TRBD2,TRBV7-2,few,TGTGCCAGCAGCCGAAACCCGGGACTAGCCGAGACCCAGTACTTC,CASSRNPGLAETQYF
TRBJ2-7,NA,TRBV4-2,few,TGTGCCAGCAGCCAAGATGCCCAACATTACGAGCAGTACTTC,CASSQDAQHYEQYF
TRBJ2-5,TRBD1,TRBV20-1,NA,TGCAGTGCTAGCGCAGGGGGCGTGAAGACCCAGTACTTC,CSASAGGVKTQYF
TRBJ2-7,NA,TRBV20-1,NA,TGCAGTGCTCCGAGGGACGACACCTACGAGCAGTACTTC,CSAPRDDTYEQYF
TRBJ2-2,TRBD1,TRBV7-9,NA,TGTGCCAGCAGCTTTCGGACAGGGGAAACCGGGGAGCTGTTTTTT,CASSFRTGETGELFF
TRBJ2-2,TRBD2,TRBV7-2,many,TGTGCCAGCAGCCTTAGCGGGAGGGGCACCGGGGAGCTGTTTTTT,CASSLSGRGTGELFF
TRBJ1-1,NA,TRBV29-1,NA,TGCAGCGTCCAAACAGGTTCTCAACTGAACACTGAAGCTTTCTTT,CSVQTGSQLNTEAFF
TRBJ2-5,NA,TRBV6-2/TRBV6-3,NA,TGTGCCAGCAGTTCAAGACAGATTCAAGAGACCCAGTACTTC,CASSSRQIQETQYF
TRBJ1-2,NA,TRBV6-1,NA,TGTGCCAGCAGTGGGGTACCGGTGGCGGTTGGCTATGGCTACACCTTC,CASSGVPVAVGYGYTF
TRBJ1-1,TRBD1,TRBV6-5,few,TGTGCCAGCAGTTTCGGGACAGGAGCTTTCTTT,CASSFGTGAFF
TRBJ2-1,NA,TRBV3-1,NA,TGTGCCAGCAGGCAGGGAGGGGGCTACAATGAGCAGTTCTTC,CASRQGGGYNEQFF
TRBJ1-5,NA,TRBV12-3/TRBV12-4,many,TGTGCCAGCACTCCAACAGGGTCAAATCAGCCCCAGCATTTT,CASTPTGSNQPQHF
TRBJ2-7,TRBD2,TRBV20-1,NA,TGCAGTGCTAGAGATAGGCGGGGGGTCTCCTACGAGCAGTACTTC,CSARDRRGVSYEQYF
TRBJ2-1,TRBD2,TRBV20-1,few,TGCAGTGCTAGAGACGCAAGCGGGAGGGAAAAAACCTACAATGAGCAGTTCTTC,CSARDASGREKTYNEQFF
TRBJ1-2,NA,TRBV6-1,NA,TGTGCCAGCAGCGCCGGGACGAATATTTATGGCTACACCTTC,CASSAGTNIYGYTF
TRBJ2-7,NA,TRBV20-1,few,TGCAGTGCCCGCTCAGGGTGGTACGAGCAGTACTTC,CSARSGWYEQYF
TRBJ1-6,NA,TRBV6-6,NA,TGTGCCAGCAATCGGGGCCAAAATTCACCCCTCCACTTT,CASNRGQNSPLHF
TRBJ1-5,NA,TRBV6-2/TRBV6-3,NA,TGTGCCAGCACTCAAAGGGGGGGGCTGGGGCAGCCCCAGCATTTT,CASTQRGGLGQPQHF
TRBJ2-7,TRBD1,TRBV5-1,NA,TGCGCCAGCAGTCTACGGACAGGGGCCTCCGAGCAGTACTTC,CASSLRTGASEQYF
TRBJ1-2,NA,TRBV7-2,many,TGTGCCAGCAGCAGTTCGGGGGTCTATGGCTACACCTTC,CASSSSGVYGYTF
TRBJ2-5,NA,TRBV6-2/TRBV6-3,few,TGTGCCACCCGGGTCGGGGGTAGTAGGACCCAGTACTTC,CATRVGGSRTQYF
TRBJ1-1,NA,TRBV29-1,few,TGCAGCGTTGATCGGGGGACGGACACTGAAGCTTTCTTT,CSVDRGTDTEAFF
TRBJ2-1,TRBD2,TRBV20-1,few,TGCAGTGCTAGAGGAATAATAGCGGGAGTGGGTGAGCAGTTCTTC,CSARGIIAGVGEQFF
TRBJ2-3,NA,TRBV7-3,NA,TGTGCCAGCAGCTTAACGTCAAGCACAGATACGCAGTATTTT,CASSLTSSTDTQYF
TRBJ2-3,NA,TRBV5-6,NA,TGTGCCAGCAGCTTGGTATCCAGGGACACAGATACGCAGTATTTT,CASSLVSRDTDTQYF
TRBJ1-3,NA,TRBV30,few,TGTGCCTGGAGTGTCCGGGGCTTCTTCTCTGGAAACACCATATATTTT,CAWSVRGFFSGNTIYF
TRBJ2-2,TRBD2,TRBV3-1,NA,TGTGCCAGCAGCCGCCTCTTTTTAGCGGGCCCTTACACCGGGGAGCTGTTTTTT,CASSRLFLAGPYTGELFF